The 2 T cell receptor beta chains below come from one sample, sequenced in a study of early T cells in non-severe SARS-CoV-2 infection. Each CDR3 protein gets one entry after TCRdb re-called the 5' RACE reads with MiXCR. The sample holds over 35,000 distinct CDR3 sequences, around 6.1% seen once. The sample was whole blood, taken at baseline. The receptors stem from an adult who was a healthcare worker with PCR-confirmed SARS-CoV-2 infection or an uninfected control (not recorded which).

V and J are TRBV19 and TRBJ1-2; 7 nucleotides agree with TRBD1. From germline, CDR1 is LNHDA and CDR2 SQIVND (reference sequence). Trimming took 8 bases from V and 4 from J; bases not matched to a gene: 10. This CDR3 is built from 14 residues. The CDR3 sequence: CASSRTGVSYGYTF. The CDR3 DNA is TGTGCCAGTTCTCGGACAGGTGTTTCCTATGGCTACACCTTC.

This clonotype was counted between two and nine times. The conserved final phenylalanine or tryptophan is absent from the CDR3, which likely points to a read error. Because the CDR3's place on the DNA is in doubt, the DNA is left out and the CDR3 is given as listed by TCRdb. The CDR3 loop reads CASTSPGQAFAI. The chain recombines TRBV28 with TRBJ1-1; the table's D call TRBD1 went unverified against the DNA. With termini counted, the CDR3 has 12 amino acids. The germline V gene has CDR1 MDHEN and CDR2 SYDVKM.